Listed here is a single TCR beta chain. Its antigen is undetermined. This entry is derived from a study of T cells in Graves' hyperthyroidism and ophthalmopathy. Across the whole study: Upon initial diagnosis and before any treatment, peripheral blood was collected. Points from the study as a whole: Blood also contained most expanded thyroid clonotypes above 0.001.

The CDR3 consists of 13 residues. Germline V gene lookup returns CDR1 KGHSH and CDR2 LQKENI. Trimming shortened V by 6 bases and J by 9 bases, and 16 bases separated the two germline ends. Newly diagnosed hyperthyroidism patients aged 18 to 65 years had disease lasting under 2 months. The investigators amplified TCR beta CDR3 regions from RNA transcripts. In the first-round RT-PCR of the TCR CDR3, the HTBI primer set was used. Using its own MiXCR run on the multiplex PCR reads, TCRdb lists one record per CDR3 protein. The sample has more than 250,000 distinct CDR3 sequences, 13% to 15% seen once. Sequencing was carried out using blood. The source is a woman between 45 and 65 years old with Graves' hyperthyroidism that later progressed to Graves' ophthalmopathy. V usage is TRBV18 and J usage is TRBJ2-3; either TRBD1 or TRBD2 may fit D (6 bases each). The CDR3 coding sequence is TGTGCCAGCTCGCTCGACGGGGGCCGGACGCAGTATTTT. This encodes CASSLDGGRTQYF.